This TCR beta chain came from a study of shared clonotypes between healthy human individuals. Each replicate PCR on the sorted subsets used 200 to 250 ng DNA (approximately 33,000 T cell genomes). TCRdb's table, derived via immunoSEQ multiplex PCR, lists solely in-frame clones and lacks some. The sample lists about 2.4 million clones; approximately 94% were seen once. This CDR3 region has 13 residues. The V and J ends lost 8 bases and 4 bases, in that order; junction bases with no gene match: 7. Germline-derived CDR1 and CDR2 are SQVTM and ANQGSEA. The receptor was derived from a man between 18 and 35 years old in good health. Sequencing was performed on naive CD4+ T cells sorted from blood. Noted subset: CD45RA+ positively selected. The chain recombines TRBV29-1 with TRBJ2-3; the match to TRBD1 covers 9 bases. The CDR3 DNA sequence: TGCAGCCTCCGGGACAGGGACGCAGATACGCAGTATTTT. Translating gives CSLRDRDADTQYF.